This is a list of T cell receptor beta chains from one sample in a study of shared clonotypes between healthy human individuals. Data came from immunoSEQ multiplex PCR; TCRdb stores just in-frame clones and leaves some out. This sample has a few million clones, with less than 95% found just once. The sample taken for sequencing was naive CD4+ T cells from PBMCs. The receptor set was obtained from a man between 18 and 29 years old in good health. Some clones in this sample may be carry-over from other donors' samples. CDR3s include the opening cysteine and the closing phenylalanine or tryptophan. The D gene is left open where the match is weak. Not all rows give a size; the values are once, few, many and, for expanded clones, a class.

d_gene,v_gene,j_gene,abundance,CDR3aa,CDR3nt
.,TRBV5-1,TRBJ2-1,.,CASSPPPSSYNEQFF,TGCGCCAGCAGCCCGCCTCCGAGCTCCTACAATGAGCAGTTCTTC
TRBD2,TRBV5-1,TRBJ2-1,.,CASSPTSRQRAGAYNEQFF,TGCGCCAGCAGCCCCACCTCCCGCCAGCGGGCGGGGGCCTACAATGAGCAGTTCTTC
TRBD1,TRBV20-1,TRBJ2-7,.,CSAGTGGGQYF,TGCAGTGCGGGGACAGGGGGCGGGCAGTACTTC
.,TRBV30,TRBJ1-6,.,CAWSAESPLHF,TGTGCCTGGAGTGCCGAGTCACCCCTCCACTTT
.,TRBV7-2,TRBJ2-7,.,CASSWVGTSYEQYF,TGTGCCAGCAGCTGGGTCGGGACCTCCTACGAGCAGTACTTC
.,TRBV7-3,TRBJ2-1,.,CASSLMPLNEQFF,TGTGCCAGCAGCTTAATGCCCCTCAATGAGCAGTTCTTC
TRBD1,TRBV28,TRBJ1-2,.,CASSGTADSYGYTF,TGTGCCAGCAGCGGGACAGCTGATAGCTATGGCTACACCTTC
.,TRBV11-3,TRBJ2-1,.,CASSLGSLNEQFF,TGTGCCAGCAGCTTAGGTAGTCTCAATGAGCAGTTCTTC
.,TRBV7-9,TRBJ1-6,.,CASSPRRRPIGQSPLHF,TGTGCCAGCAGCCCCAGGCGCCGCCCCATCGGTCAGTCACCCCTCCACTTT
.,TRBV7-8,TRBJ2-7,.,CASSPSGYGLEQYF,TGTGCCAGCAGCCCCTCTGGGTACGGGCTCGAGCAGTACTTC
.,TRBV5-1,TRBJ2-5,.,CASAPAVPGEGETQYF,TGCGCCAGCGCGCCAGCGGTGCCAGGGGAAGGAGAGACCCAGTACTTC
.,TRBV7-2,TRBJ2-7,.,CASSPYRQGYEQYF,TGTGCCAGCAGCCCTTATCGTCAGGGCTACGAGCAGTACTTC
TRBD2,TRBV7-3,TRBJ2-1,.,CASSSLAGDSYNEQFF,TGTGCCAGCAGCTCCTTAGCGGGAGACTCCTACAATGAGCAGTTCTTC
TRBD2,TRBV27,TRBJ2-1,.,CASSRRTSGVLGAYNEQFF,TGTGCCAGCAGTCGTCGGACTAGCGGGGTCCTTGGAGCCTACAATGAGCAGTTCTTC
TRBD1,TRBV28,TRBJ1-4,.,CASSQRGQGDEKLFF,TGTGCCAGCAGTCAAAGGGGACAGGGGGACGAAAAACTGTTTTTT
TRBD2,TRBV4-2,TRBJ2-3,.,CASSQDAGLAGGSDTQYF,TGTGCCAGCAGCCAAGATGCCGGACTAGCGGGAGGGTCAGATACGCAGTATTTT
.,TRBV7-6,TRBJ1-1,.,CASSLGLVGVTEAFF,TGTGCCAGCAGCTTAGGGTTGGTGGGAGTCACTGAAGCTTTCTTT
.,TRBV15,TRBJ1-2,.,CATSRDRGRGYGYTF,TGTGCCACCAGCAGAGATCGAGGGAGGGGATATGGCTACACCTTC
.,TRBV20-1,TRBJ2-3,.,CTPSPAQYF,TGCACCCCCTCCCCGGCGCAGTATTTT
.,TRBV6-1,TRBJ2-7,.,CASSEARYEQYF,TGTGCCAGCAGTGAAGCAAGGTACGAGCAGTACTTC
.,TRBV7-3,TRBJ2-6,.,CASSPERAGANVLTF,TGTGCCAGCAGCCCCGAACGTGCCGGGGCCAACGTCCTGACTTTC
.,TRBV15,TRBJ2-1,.,CATSTIDRDHNEQFF,TGTGCCACCAGCACGATAGACCGCGACCACAATGAGCAGTTCTTC
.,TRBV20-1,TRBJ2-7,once,CSADPSYEQYF,TGCAGTGCCGACCCCTCCTACGAGCAGTACTTC
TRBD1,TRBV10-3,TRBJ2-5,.,CAIRETGQETQYF,TGTGCCATCAGGGAGACAGGGCAAGAGACCCAGTACTTC
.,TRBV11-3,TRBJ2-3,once,CASSPSRVSDTQYF,TGTGCCAGCAGCCCCTCACGGGTATCAGATACGCAGTATTTT